This record covers a single TCR beta chain. The sample is drawn from a study of CD8+ T cells in alopecia areata. In each case, RNA was isolated and then reverse transcribed into cDNA as the sequencing template. Here immunoSEQ multiplex PCR was the method, and the copy in TCRdb shows in-frame clones only, minus some. This table holds about 290,000 clones, 58% found once. Per the germline V gene, CDR1 is SNHLY and CDR2 is FYNNEI. V was clipped by 8 bases and J by 2 bases, with 11 bases between them. The CDR3 totals 13 residues. The treatment was: oral pan-JAK inhibitor, 5-10 mg twice daily. PBMCs yielded sorted CD4+ and CD8+ T cells.

This specimen was CD4+ T cells sorted from blood, taken at week 24, from a patient treated with tofacitinib. The chain recombines TRBV2 with TRBJ2-3; D perhaps matches TRBD2 (6 bases). This sequence originates from a human donor with alopecia areata. CDR3 amino acids: CASRGDLTDTQYF. The CDR3 coding sequence is TGTGCCAGCCGCGGGGACCTCACAGATACGCAGTATTTT.